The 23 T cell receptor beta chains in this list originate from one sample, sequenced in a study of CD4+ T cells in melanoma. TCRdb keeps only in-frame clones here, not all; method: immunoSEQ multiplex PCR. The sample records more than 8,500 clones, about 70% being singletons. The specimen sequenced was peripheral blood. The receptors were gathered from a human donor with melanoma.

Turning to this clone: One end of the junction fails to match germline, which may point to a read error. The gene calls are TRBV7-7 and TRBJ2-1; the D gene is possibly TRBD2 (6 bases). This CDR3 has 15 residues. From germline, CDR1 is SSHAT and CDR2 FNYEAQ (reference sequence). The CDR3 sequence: CASSLGAGRNNEQFF. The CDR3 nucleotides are TGTGCTAGCAGCTTAGGGGCGGGGCGCAACAATGAGCAGTTCTTC.

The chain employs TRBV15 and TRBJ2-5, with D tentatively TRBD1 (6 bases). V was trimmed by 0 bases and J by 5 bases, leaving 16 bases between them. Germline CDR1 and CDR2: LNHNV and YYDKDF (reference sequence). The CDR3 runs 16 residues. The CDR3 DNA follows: TGTGCCACCAGCAGAGATGACAGGTGGGGGCGGGAGACCCAGTACTTC. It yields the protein CATSRDDRWGRETQYF.

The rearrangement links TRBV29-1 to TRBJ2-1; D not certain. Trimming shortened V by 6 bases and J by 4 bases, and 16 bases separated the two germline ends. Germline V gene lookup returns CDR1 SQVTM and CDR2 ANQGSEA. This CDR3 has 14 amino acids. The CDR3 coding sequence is TGCAGCGTAGCCCTCCCGGTTGGGTACAATGAGCAGTTCTTC. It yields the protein CSVALPVGYNEQFF.

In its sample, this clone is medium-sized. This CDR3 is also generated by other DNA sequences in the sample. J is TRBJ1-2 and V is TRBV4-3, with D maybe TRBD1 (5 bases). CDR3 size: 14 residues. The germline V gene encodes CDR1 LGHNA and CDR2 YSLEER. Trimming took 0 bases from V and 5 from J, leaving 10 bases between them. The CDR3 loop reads CASSQDRGGYGYTF. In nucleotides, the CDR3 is TGCGCCAGCAGCCAAGATCGCGGGGGATATGGCTACACCTTC.

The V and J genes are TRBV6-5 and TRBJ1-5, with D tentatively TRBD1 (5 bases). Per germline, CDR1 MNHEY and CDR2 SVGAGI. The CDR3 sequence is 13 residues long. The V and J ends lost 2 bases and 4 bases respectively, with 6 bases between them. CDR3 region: CASSYGQNQPQHF. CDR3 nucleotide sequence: TGTGCCAGCAGTTACGGACAAAATCAGCCCCAGCATTTT.

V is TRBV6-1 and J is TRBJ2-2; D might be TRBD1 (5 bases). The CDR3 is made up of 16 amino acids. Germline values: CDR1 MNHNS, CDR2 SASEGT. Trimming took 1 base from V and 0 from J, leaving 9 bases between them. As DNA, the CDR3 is TGTGCCAGCAGTGAAGGGTACAGGACGAACACCGGGGAGCTGTTTTTT. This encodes CASSEGYRTNTGELFF.

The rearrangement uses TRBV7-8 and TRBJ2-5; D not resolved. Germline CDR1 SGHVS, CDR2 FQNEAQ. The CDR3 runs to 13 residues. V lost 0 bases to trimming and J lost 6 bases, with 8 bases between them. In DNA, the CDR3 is TGTGCCAGCAGCTTAGCAGGGCGGCAGACCCAGTACTTC. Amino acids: CASSLAGRQTQYF. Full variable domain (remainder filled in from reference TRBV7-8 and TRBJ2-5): GAGVSQSPRYKVAKRGQDVALRCDPISGHVSLFWYQQALGQGPEFLTYFQNEAQLDKSGLPSDRFFAERPEGSVSTLKIQRTQQEDSAVYLCASSLAGRQTQYFGPGTRLLVL.

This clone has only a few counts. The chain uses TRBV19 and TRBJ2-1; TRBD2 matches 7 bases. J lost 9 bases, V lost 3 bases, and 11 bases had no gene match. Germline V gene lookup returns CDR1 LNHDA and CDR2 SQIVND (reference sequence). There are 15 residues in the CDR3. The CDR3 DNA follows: TGTGCCAGTAGTATTCAGGGAGGGAGTAGGGGTGAGCAGTTCTTC. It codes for CASSIQGGSRGEQFF.

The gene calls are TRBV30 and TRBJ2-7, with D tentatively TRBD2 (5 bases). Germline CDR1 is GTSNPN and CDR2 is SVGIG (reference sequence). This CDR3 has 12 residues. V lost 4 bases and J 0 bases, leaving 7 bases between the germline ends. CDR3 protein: CAWTGSSYEQYF. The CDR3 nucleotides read TGTGCCTGGACGGGGAGCTCCTACGAGCAGTACTTC. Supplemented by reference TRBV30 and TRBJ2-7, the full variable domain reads SQTIHQWPATLVQPVGSPLSLECTVEGTSNPNLYWYRQAAGRGLQLLFYSVGIGQISSEVPQNLSASRPQDRQFILSSKKLLLSDSGFYLCAWTGSSYEQYFGPGTRLTVT.

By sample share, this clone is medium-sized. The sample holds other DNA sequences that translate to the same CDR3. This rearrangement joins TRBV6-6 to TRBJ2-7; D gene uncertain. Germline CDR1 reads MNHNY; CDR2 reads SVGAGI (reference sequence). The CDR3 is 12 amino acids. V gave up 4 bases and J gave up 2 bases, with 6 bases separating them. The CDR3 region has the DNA TGTGCCAGCAGTTCCGGGCCCTACGAGCAGTACTTC. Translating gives CASSSGPYEQYF.

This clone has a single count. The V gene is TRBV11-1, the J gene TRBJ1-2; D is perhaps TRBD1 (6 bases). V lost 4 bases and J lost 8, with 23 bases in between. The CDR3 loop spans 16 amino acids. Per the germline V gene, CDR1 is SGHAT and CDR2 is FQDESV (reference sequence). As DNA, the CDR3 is TGTGCCAGCAGCTCACAGGGTTTATGGGCTGCGGAAGGCTACACCTTC. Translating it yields CASSSQGLWAAEGYTF.

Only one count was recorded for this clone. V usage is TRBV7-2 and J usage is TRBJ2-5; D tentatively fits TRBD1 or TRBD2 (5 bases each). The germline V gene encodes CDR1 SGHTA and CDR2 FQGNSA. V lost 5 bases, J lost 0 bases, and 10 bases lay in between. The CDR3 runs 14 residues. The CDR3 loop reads CASSPPGHQETQYF. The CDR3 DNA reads TGTGCCAGCAGCCCCCCGGGACACCAAGAGACCCAGTACTTC.

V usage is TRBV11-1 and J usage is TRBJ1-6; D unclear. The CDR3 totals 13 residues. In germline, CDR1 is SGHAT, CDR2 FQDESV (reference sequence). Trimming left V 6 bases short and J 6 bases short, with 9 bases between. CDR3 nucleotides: TGTGCCAGCAGACCGGGTTTTAATTCACCCCTCCACTTT. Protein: CASRPGFNSPLHF.

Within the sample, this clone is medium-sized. The CDR3 protein is CASSPPSPDKISQPQHF. The CDR3 nucleotides are TGTGCCAGCAGCCCCCCGTCCCCAGACAAGATAAGTCAGCCCCAGCATTTT. The gene calls are TRBV9 and TRBJ1-5, with D unresolved. Per the germline V gene, CDR1 is SGDLS and CDR2 is YYNGEE. The CDR3 runs 17 residues. Trimming shortened V by 4 bases and J by 6 bases, and 23 bases separated the two germline ends.

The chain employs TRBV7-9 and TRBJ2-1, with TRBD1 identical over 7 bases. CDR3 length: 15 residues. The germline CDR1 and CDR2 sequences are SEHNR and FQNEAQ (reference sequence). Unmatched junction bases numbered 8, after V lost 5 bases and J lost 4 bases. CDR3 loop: CASSGDRKNYNEQFF. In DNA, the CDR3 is TGTGCCAGCAGCGGGGACAGAAAAAATTACAATGAGCAGTTCTTC.

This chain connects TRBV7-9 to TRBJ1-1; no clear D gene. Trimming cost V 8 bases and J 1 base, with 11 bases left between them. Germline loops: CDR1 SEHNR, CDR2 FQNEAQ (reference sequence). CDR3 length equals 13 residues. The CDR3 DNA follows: TGTGCCAGCCATGGTCAGAAGAACACTGAAGCTTTCTTT. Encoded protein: CASHGQKNTEAFF.

CDR3 DNA: TGTGCCAGCAGTTACCCTCCGGAAAGCTACGAGCAGTACTTC. This sequence encodes CASSYPPESYEQYF. The chain employs TRBV6-6 and TRBJ2-7, with D uncertain. The V gene lost 2 bases and the J gene lost 3 bases, with 11 bases spanning the gap. The germline CDR1 and CDR2 sequences are MNHNY and SVGAGI (reference sequence). This CDR3 comprises 14 residues.

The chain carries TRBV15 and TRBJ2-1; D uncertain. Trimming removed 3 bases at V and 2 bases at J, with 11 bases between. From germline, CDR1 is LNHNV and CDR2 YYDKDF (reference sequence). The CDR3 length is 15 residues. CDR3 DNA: TGTGCCACCAGCAGCCCAAGTAATCCCTACAATGAGCAGTTCTTC. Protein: CATSSPSNPYNEQFF. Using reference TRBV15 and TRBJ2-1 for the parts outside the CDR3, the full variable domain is DAMVIQNPRYQVTQFGKPVTLSCSQTLNHNVMYWYQQKSSQAPKLLFHYYDKDFNNEADTPDNFQSRRPNTSFCFLDIRSPGLGDTAMYLCATSSPSNPYNEQFFGPGTRLTVL.

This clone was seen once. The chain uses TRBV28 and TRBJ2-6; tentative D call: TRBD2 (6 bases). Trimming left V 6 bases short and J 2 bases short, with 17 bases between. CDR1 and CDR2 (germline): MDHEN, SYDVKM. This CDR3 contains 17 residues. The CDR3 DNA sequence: TGTGCCAGCAGACCGGGAGTTATCCGGCCTGGGGCCAACGTCCTGACTTTC. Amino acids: CASRPGVIRPGANVLTF. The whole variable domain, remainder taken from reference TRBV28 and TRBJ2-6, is DVKVTQSSRYLVKRTGEKVFLECVQDMDHENMFWYRQDPGLGLRLIYFSYDVKMKEKGDIPEGYSVSREKKERFSLILESASTNQTSMYLCASRPGVIRPGANVLTFGAGSRLTVL.

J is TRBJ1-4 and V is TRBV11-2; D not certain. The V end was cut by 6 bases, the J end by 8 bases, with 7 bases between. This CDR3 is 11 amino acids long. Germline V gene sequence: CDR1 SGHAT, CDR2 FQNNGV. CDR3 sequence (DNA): TGTGCCAGCAGTTCCGGGGAAAAACTGTTTTTT. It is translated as CASSSGEKLFF. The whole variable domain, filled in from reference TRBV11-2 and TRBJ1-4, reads EAGVAQSPRYKIIEKRQSVAFWCNPISGHATLYWYQQILGQGPKLLIQFQNNGVVDDSQLPKDRFSAERLKGVDSTLKIQPAKLEDSAVYLCASSSGEKLFFGSGTQLSVL.

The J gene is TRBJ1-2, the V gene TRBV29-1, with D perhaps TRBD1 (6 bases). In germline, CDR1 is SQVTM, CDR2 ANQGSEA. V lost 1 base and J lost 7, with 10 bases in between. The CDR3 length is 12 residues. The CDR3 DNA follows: TGCAGCGTTGAAGCGGGCAGGGGTGGCTACACCTTC. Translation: CSVEAGRGGYTF. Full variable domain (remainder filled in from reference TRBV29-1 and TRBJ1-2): SAVISQKPSRDICQRGTSLTIQCQVDSQVTMMFWYRQQPGQSLTLIATANQGSEATYESGFVIDKFPISRPNLTFSTLTVSNMSPEDSSIYLCSVEAGRGGYTFGSGTRLTVV.

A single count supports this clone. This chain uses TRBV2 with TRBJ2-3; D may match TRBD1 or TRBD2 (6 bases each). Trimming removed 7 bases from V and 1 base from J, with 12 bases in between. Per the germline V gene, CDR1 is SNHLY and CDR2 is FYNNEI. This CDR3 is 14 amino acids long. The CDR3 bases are TGTGCCAGCATGGGGGGCGCAGGCACAGATACGCAGTATTTT. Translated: CASMGGAGTDTQYF.

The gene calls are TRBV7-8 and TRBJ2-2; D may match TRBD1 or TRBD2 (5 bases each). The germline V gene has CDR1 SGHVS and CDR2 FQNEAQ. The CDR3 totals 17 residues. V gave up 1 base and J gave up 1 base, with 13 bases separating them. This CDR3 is CASSLVRDAENTGELFF. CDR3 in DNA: TGTGCCAGCAGCTTAGTCCGGGACGCTGAGAACACCGGGGAGCTGTTTTTT.